This T cell receptor (beta chain) came from a study of blood T cell repertoires in COVID-19. Here immunoSEQ multiplex PCR was the method, and the copy in TCRdb shows in-frame clones only, minus some. The repertoire holds some 370,000 clones, over 80% seen once, with 5.1% in the top ten. This TCR derives from a woman in her forties or fifties who had recovered from COVID-19. Sequenced input: PBMCs or T cells enriched from blood (not recorded which).

DNA for the CDR3: TGTGCCAGCACCTCAACTAAGAGACAGTCTGAAGCTTTCTTT. This translates into CASTSTKRQSEAFF. J is TRBJ1-1 and V is TRBV21-1; the table names TRBD1, a call not compared with the DNA. TRBV21-1 is a documented pseudogene. The CDR3 contains 14 residues.